The clone carrying this T cell receptor (beta chain) was detected once. Its specificity is not known. The same CDR3 also results from other DNA sequences found in this sample. Adults of Caucasian background living in Nashville, Tennessee made up all donors. This sample is part of a study of shared clonotypes between healthy human individuals. Findings and caveats of the study: Approximately 5% was the fraction of naive CD4 clonotypes found shared across several donors. Deeper or shallower sequencing was expected to change how clonotypes are shared among donors.

TCRdb keeps only in-frame clones here, not all; method: immunoSEQ multiplex PCR. The data hold roughly 1,500,000 clones, with approximately 98.5% observed a single time. The germline gives CDR1 SEHNR, CDR2 FQNEAQ (reference sequence). V was trimmed by 3 bases and J by 2 bases, leaving 10 bases between them. The CDR3 runs to 14 residues. This sequence was found in a man aged 25 to 40 in good health. The sample was naive CD4+ T cells sorted from blood. The subset here: CD45RA+ positively selected. The chain couples TRBV7-9 to TRBJ2-5, with D perhaps matching TRBD1 or TRBD2 (5 bases each). In DNA, the CDR3 is TGTGCCAGCAGCTTCGGGACGCCACAAGAGACCCAGTACTTC. It translates to CASSFGTPQETQYF.